The T cell receptor (beta chain) under discussion was sequenced for a study of blood T cell repertoires in COVID-19. Study as a whole: The United States, Italy and Spain were the sources of the acute and convalescent COVID-19 samples.

Per the study methods: Estimation of nucleated cell counts was performed using reference gene primer amplification. TCRdb keeps only in-frame clones here, not all; method: immunoSEQ multiplex PCR. The D gene and trimming were derived from the DNA, and the V and J assignments and clone size from that table. The table lists almost 300,000 clones, approximately 86% of them singletons. The CDR3 runs to 15 residues. V lost 0 bases, J lost 4 bases, and 12 bases lay in between. Germline-derived CDR1 and CDR2 are LGHNA and YSLEER. The chain joins TRBV4-3 to TRBJ1-2; D perhaps matches TRBD1 (6 bases). The sequence came from a man aged 65 to 79 with acute or convalescent COVID-19. What was sequenced was peripheral blood. Here the CDR3 reads CASSQDSGTLYGYTF. The CDR3 DNA follows: TGCGCCAGCAGCCAAGATTCCGGGACACTCTATGGCTACACCTTC.